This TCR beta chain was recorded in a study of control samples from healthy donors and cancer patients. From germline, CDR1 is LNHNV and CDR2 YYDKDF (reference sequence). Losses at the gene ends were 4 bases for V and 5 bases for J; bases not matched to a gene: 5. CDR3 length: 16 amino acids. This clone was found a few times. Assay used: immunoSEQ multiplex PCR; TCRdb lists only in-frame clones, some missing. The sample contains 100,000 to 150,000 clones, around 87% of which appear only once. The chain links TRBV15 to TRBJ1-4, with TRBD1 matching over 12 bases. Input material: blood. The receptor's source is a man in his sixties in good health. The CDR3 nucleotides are TGTGCCACCAGCATGGGACAGGGGGCGATGAATGAAAAACTGTTTTTT. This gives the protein CATSMGQGAMNEKLFF.